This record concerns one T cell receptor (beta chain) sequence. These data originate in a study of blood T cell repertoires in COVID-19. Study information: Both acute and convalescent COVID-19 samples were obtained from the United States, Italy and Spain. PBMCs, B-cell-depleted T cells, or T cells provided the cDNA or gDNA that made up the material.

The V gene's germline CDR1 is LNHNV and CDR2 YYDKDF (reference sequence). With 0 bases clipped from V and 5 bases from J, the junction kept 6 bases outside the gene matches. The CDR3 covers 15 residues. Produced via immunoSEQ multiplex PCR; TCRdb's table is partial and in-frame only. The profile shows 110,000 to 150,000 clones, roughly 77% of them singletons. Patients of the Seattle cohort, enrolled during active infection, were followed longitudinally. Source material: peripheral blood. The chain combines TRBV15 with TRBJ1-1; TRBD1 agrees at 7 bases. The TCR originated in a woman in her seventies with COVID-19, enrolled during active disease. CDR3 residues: CATSRDSSTGTEAFF. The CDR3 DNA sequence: TGTGCCACCAGCAGAGATTCGTCGACAGGGACTGAAGCTTTCTTT.